A single sample gave rise to the 5 T cell receptor beta chains below, sequenced in a study of T cell responses to AZD1222 COVID-19 vaccine. Assay used: immunoSEQ multiplex PCR; TCRdb lists only in-frame clones, some missing. The profile covers 85,000 to 120,000 clones, with approximately 88% appearing a single time and about a sixth taken by the ten largest. The sequencing used peripheral blood, collected on day 0 of AZD1222 vaccination. These receptors were taken from an adult in good health.

The chain has TRBV3-1 (or the pseudogene TRBV3-2) and TRBJ1-4; 7 bases are a match to TRBD1. From germline, CDR1 is LGHDT and CDR2 YNNKEL (reference sequence). The CDR3 runs 15 residues. With V trimmed by 2 bases and J by 13 bases, 13 bases remained unmatched. Here the CDR3 DNA reads TGTGCCAGCAGCCAACCGTTTGGAGGGGGCGCGGCACTGTTTTTT. Translating gives CASSQPFGGGAALFF.

The chain joins TRBV9 to TRBJ2-1; 7 bases fit TRBD2. The CDR3 covers 13 residues. J gave up 4 bases and V 7 bases, and 5 bases lay outside the gene matches. Germline V gene sequence: CDR1 SGDLS, CDR2 YYNGEE. The CDR3 DNA sequence: TGTGCCAGCTCCAGAGCGGGATACAATGAGCAGTTCTTC. It yields the protein CASSRAGYNEQFF.

The chain joins TRBV5-1 to TRBJ1-2; D is possibly TRBD1 (5 bases). The CDR3 contains 15 residues. The V end lost 0 bases, the J end lost 4 bases, and 13 bases lay between the germline ends. The germline V gene has CDR1 SGHRS and CDR2 YFSETQ. The CDR3: CASSLGQSTPYGYTF. CDR3 coding DNA: TGCGCCAGCAGCTTGGGACAGTCCACACCCTATGGCTACACCTTC.

The rearrangement joins TRBV10-3 to TRBJ2-5; D possibly uses TRBD1 or TRBD2 (6 bases each). The germline V gene encodes CDR1 ENHRY and CDR2 SYGVKD. The CDR3 sequence is 14 residues long. Trimming took off 10 bases at V and 5 bases at J, with 20 bases between the two ends. The CDR3 DNA sequence: TGTGCCACCCGAATGGGGCAAGGGGGGGAGACCCAGTACTTC. It encodes CATRMGQGGETQYF.

The gene calls are TRBV24-1 and TRBJ2-2, with TRBD1 identical over 10 bases. V shed 4 bases and J 5 bases; nucleotides not matched to a gene: 9. CDR3 length: 17 amino acids. Looked up from germline, CDR1 is KGHDR and CDR2 is SFDVKD. The CDR3 loop reads CATSDYGQGDLTGELFF. The CDR3 DNA follows: TGTGCCACCAGTGACTACGGACAGGGGGACCTAACCGGGGAGCTGTTTTTT.